The rows below give T cell receptor beta chains drawn from one sample of a study of vaccination and CD4 T cells after COVID-19. Each CDR3 protein gets one entry after TCRdb re-called the PCR reads with MiXCR. The sample records tens of thousands of distinct CDR3 sequences, approximately 50% being singletons. Antigens of these TCRs are unknown. Sample: CD4+ T cells from blood, cultured in vitro. The receptors were gathered from a human donor who had recovered from COVID-19. Each CDR3 is given without its conserved first and last residue. The order of the fields is V gene, J gene, CDR3 protein.

TRBV5-1,TRBJ1-5,ASSWESNQPQH
TRBV19,TRBJ1-1,ASSIDLYGLNTEAF
TRBV28,TRBJ2-5,ASRDRETQY
TRBV6-1,TRBJ1-1,ASTLRGRDTEAF
TRBV12-3/TRBV12-4,TRBJ2-2,ASGGTSGPGELF
TRBV5-4,TRBJ1-2,ASSLVQGGGYT
TRBV12-3/TRBV12-4,TRBJ1-6,ASSLTGPDNSPLH
TRBV7-6,TRBJ1-2,ASSGTDLWGYT
TRBV7-2,TRBJ1-1,ASSAINRVQGAF
TRBV7-2,TRBJ1-2,ASTSWANYGYT
TRBV2,TRBJ1-2,ASRQAGNSYGYT
TRBV20-1,TRBJ1-2,SAIYRGAWGYT
TRBV10-3,TRBJ1-4,AISNQGNEKLF
TRBV7-8,TRBJ1-1,ASSSYRVPMNTEAF
TRBV20-1,TRBJ2-5,SARGPQGETQY
TRBV29-1,TRBJ1-1,SVDQRDTEAF
TRBV20-1,TRBJ2-1,SAQGLAGPKGNEQF
TRBV19,TRBJ1-5,ASSDRDGSNQPQH
TRBV11-3,TRBJ2-6,ASRTTGTSGANVLT
TRBV20-1,TRBJ1-3,SASDSSGNTIY
TRBV19,TRBJ2-7,ASSKRAVLSGTHDEQY
TRBV3-1,TRBJ1-2,ASSQPGTGENGYT
TRBV29-1,TRBJ1-5,SVEVVGESNQPQH
TRBV11-3,TRBJ2-3,ASSSPLAGGRSDTQY
TRBV7-9,TRBJ1-2,ASSASGTGNGYT
TRBV11-2,TRBJ2-5,ASSGTSGRAGETQY
TRBV6-1,TRBJ1-1,ASSLDRARVTEAF
TRBV4-1,TRBJ2-1,ASSQGEGLVEQF
TRBV6-1,TRBJ2-5,ASSPVVQETQY
TRBV12-5,TRBJ2-7,ASGPSGGGEQY
TRBV6-1,TRBJ1-2,ASSAIGGTLGDYGYT
TRBV20-1,TRBJ2-5,SANMLAGPFQETQY
TRBV20-1,TRBJ1-5,SARDNRGIGNQPQH
TRBV2,TRBJ2-2,ASSVVVNTGELF
TRBV10-3,TRBJ1-1,AIKRTGGITEAF
TRBV19,TRBJ1-5,ASSINWATGDQPQH
TRBV19,TRBJ1-2,ATSQGWYGYT
TRBV24-1,TRBJ2-5,ATSDLARGGVETQY
TRBV20-1,TRBJ1-4,SARNGPWDEKLF